This T cell receptor (beta chain) was sequenced in a study of T cell responses to AZD1222 COVID-19 vaccine (dated by TCRdb to the early 2020s). Describing the broader study: AZD1222 recipients whose second dose came at about 4 weeks and those whose second dose came at about 12 weeks were combined into one group, since spike-specific TCR depth and breadth did not differ between the two schedules. A total of roughly 240 trial participants underwent TCR sequencing, of whom about 210 received two doses of AZD1222 and about 25 received two doses of the MenACWY control vaccine. Trial participants were enrolled into age subgroups of 18-55, 56-69 and 70-plus years, which contained about 150, 28 and 57 TCR-sequenced participants, respectively.

The CDR3 contains 14 residues, cysteine and phenylalanine counted. Solely the CDR3 DNA is kept, with 42 bases framed from the first base. Trimming costs V 7 bases and J 4 bases, and their ends lie 16 bases apart. Looking up the germline V gene yields CDR1 SGDLS and CDR2 YYNGEE. The CDR3 regions of human TCRbeta chains were subjected to immunosequencing. The authors processed their data as follows. Repertoire TCRs were checked for matches against a reference library of SARS-CoV-2-specific TCRs that had been generated using the MIRA antigen-specificity platform. Breadth was defined as the fraction of unique TCRs that were SARS-CoV-2-associated. Depth was defined as the fraction of total T cells that were SARS-CoV-2-associated. Each spike-specific TCR was assigned to its reactive spike region and to a CD4 or CD8 class using the MIRA data. Log10-transformed breadth and depth values were compared by one-way ANOVA with Sidak's multiple comparisons tests. TCRdb holds this immuneACCESS table with in-frame rearrangements only. Some clones are missing; in checked studies, unresolved V genes explain under half, and the rest has no known cause. D and trimming were read from the DNA, whereas the V and J calls and clone size are those reported in that table. For this sample there are 95,000 to 150,000 clones; approximately 89% appear just once. Over 9.5% of the sample rests with the top ten.

In the case of this clone: Its antigen remains undetermined. Qualities for individual bases were not recorded, and no much larger clone is one base off.

Study-level results and caveats: Because no day 14 peak-response samples were available, the repertoires could be characterized only after the peak T cell response. Most participants were white British and females outnumbered males, and the authors suggested that clonal diversity may have been underestimated. In the small 56-69-year group, the increase in depth fell short of significance, most likely because of low power. Conclusions about previously exposed vaccinees are limited, since just a handful of AZD1222 recipients were seropositive for SARS-CoV-2 at baseline. After two AZD1222 doses, both the breadth and the depth of spike-specific TCRs were significantly higher than at day 0 and than in MenACWY recipients. Epitopes outside the regions mutated in the B.1.351 and B.1.1.7 variants were reportedly recognized by nearly half of the unique spike-specific TCRs. CD4 TCRs associated with the vaccine covered the entire spike protein, and the dominant responses were in regions 160-218 and 743-854.

The time point tag for this specimen amounts to: baseline before first vaccination. Samples from vaccinated people were obtained from the UK trials COV001 and COV002, which included a single-blind randomized controlled phase 2/3 trial of AZD1222 (ChAdOx1 nCoV-19) in healthy adults. For TCRbeta chain sequencing, PBMC samples were collected from trial participants at day 0 and at day 28 after the second dose. The sequence was obtained from an adult in good health. The chain is encoded by TRBV9 joined to TRBJ2-3; the D region may be TRBD1 or TRBD2, each matching 6 bases equally. The source material was peripheral blood, sampled on day 0 of AZD1222 vaccination. The CDR3 region has the sequence CASGGLGQADTQYF. The DNA sequence follows: TGTGCCAGCGGGGGGCTCGGTCAAGCAGATACGCAGTATTTT.